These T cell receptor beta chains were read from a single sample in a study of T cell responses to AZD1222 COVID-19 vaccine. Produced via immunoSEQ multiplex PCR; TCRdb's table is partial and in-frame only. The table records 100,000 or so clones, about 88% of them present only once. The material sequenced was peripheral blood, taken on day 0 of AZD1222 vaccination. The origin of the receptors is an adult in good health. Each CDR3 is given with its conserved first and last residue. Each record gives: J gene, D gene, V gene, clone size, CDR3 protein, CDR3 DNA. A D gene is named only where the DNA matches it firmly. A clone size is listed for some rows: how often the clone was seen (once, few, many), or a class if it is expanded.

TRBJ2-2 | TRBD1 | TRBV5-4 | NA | CASSGRTGANTGELFF | TGTGCCAGCAGCGGAAGGACAGGGGCGAACACCGGGGAGCTGTTTTTT
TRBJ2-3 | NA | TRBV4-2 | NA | CASSQDLGVAHTDTQYF | TGTGCCAGCAGCCAAGATTTGGGGGTGGCCCACACAGATACGCAGTATTTT
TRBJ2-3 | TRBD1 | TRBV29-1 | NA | CSGGQGQDTQYF | TGCAGCGGGGGACAGGGTCAAGATACGCAGTATTTT
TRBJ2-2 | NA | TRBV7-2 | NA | CASSRTAITGELFF | TGTGCCAGCAGCCGGACAGCGATAACCGGGGAGCTGTTTTTT
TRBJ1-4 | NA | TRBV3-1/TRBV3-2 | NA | CASSSYRAMGEKLFF | TGTGCCAGCAGCTCATACAGGGCAATGGGTGAAAAACTGTTTTTT
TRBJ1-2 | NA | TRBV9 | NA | CASSPQDSKFHTF | TGTGCCAGCAGCCCTCAGGACAGCAAGTTTCACACCTTC
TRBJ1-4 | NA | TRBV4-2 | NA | CASSLGSAGWNEKLFF | TGTGCCAGCAGCCTGGGGTCAGCAGGGTGGAATGAAAAACTGTTTTTT
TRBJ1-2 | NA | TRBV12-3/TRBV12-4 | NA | CASCFYPGGGYTF | TGTGCCAGCTGCTTTTACCCAGGTGGTGGCTACACCTTC
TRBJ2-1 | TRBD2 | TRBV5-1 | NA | CASSLVWLAGGRNNEQFF | TGCGCCAGCAGCTTGGTCTGGCTAGCGGGGGGCCGAAACAATGAGCAGTTCTTC
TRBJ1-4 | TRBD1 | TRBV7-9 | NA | CASSLLRQGGEKLFF | TGTGCCAGCAGCTTACTGAGACAGGGGGGTGAAAAACTGTTTTTT
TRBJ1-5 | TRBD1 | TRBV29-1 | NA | CSVRQGPDQPQHF | TGCAGCGTTCGACAGGGTCCGGATCAGCCCCAGCATTTT
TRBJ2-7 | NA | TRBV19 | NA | CASSTFRDPYEQYF | TGTGCCAGTAGTACATTCCGGGACCCTTATGAGCAGTACTTC
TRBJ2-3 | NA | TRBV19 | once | CASSEVLPMGTDTQYF | TGTGCCAGTAGTGAGGTACTCCCGATGGGCACAGATACGCAGTATTTT
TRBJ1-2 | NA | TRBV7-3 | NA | CASSRDGYGYTF | TGTGCCAGCTCCCGGGATGGCTATGGCTACACCTTC
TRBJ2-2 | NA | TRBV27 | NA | CASSLWWGGVSNTGELFF | TGTGCCAGCAGTTTATGGTGGGGGGGCGTATCGAACACCGGGGAGCTGTTTTTT
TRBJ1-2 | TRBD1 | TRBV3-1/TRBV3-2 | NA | CASSRLDRGAFNYGYTF | TGTGCCAGCAGCCGACTCGACAGGGGTGCGTTTAACTATGGCTACACCTTC
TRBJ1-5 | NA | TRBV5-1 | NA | CASSIDSGNQPQHF | TGCGCCAGCAGCATTGACAGTGGAAATCAGCCCCAGCATTTT
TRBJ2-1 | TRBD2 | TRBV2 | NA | CASIRLAGGTYNEQFF | TGTGCCAGCATTAGACTAGCGGGGGGGACCTACAATGAGCAGTTCTTC
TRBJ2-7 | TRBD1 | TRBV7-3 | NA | CASSPGQFDEQYF | TGTGCCAGCAGCCCGGGACAGTTCGACGAGCAGTACTTC
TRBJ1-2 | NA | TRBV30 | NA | CACITGFYGYTF | TGTGCCTGTATAACAGGTTTCTATGGCTACACCTTC
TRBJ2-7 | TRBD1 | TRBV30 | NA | CAWSVLDRGFHEQYF | TGTGCCTGGAGTGTCCTGGACAGGGGGTTCCACGAGCAGTACTTC
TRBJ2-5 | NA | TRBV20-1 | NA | CSGVQETQYF | TGCAGTGGGGTCCAAGAGACCCAGTACTTC
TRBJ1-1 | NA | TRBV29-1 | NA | CSVAQEMNTEAFF | TGCAGCGTTGCCCAGGAGATGAACACTGAAGCTTTCTTT
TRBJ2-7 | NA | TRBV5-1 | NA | CASSFPGYEQYF | TGCGCCAGCAGCTTCCCCGGCTACGAGCAGTACTTC
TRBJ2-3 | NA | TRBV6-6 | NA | CASSYSGSDTQYF | TGTGCCAGCAGTTACTCGGGTTCTGATACGCAGTATTTT
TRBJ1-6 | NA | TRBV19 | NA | CASAAGGFNSPLHF | TGTGCCAGCGCTGCGGGAGGGTTTAATTCACCCCTCCACTTT
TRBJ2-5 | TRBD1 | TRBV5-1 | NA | CASFRDSQETQYF | TGCGCCAGCTTTCGGGACAGCCAAGAGACCCAGTACTTC
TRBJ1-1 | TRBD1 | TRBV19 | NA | CASRDRGISTEAFF | TGTGCCAGTAGGGACAGGGGTATTAGCACTGAAGCTTTCTTT
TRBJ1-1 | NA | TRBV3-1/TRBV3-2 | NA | CASSQGYTEAFF | TGTGCCAGCAGCCAAGGTTACACTGAAGCTTTCTTT
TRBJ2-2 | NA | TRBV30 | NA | CAWSGGVGTGELFF | TGTGCCTGGAGTGGTGGGGTAGGAACCGGGGAGCTGTTTTTT
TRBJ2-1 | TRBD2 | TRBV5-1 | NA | CASSGSSGDYNEQFF | TGCGCCAGCAGCGGATCTAGCGGGGACTACAATGAGCAGTTCTTC
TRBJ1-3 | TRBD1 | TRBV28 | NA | CATLGQGGNTIYF | TGTGCCACTCTCGGGCAGGGGGGTAACACCATATATTTT
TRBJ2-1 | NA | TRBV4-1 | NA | CASSQVPQGAHNEQFF | TGCGCCAGCAGCCAAGTTCCCCAGGGCGCCCACAATGAGCAGTTCTTC
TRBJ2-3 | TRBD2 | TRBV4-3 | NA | CASSQDSPLAGVSSTDTQYF | TGCGCCAGCAGCCAAGATTCCCCACTAGCGGGGGTGTCTAGCACAGATACGCAGTATTTT
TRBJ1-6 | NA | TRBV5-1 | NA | CASSLAGQGRSPLHF | TGCGCCAGCAGCTTGGCGGGGCAGGGGAGATCACCCCTCCACTTT
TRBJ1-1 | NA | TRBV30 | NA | CAWSVLSGRIRPEAFF | TGTGCCTGGAGTGTACTATCGGGTCGTATCCGGCCTGAAGCTTTCTTT
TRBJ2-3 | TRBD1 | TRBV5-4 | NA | CASSWGQGATDTQYF | TGTGCCAGCAGCTGGGGACAGGGGGCCACAGATACGCAGTATTTT
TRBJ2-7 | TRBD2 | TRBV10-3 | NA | CATRLAGVEQYF | TGTGCCACTAGACTAGCGGGGGTCGAGCAGTACTTC
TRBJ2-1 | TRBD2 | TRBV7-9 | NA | CASSLTSGGGNEQFF | TGTGCCAGCAGCCTTACTAGCGGGGGAGGCAATGAGCAGTTCTTC
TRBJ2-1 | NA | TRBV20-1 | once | CSASLLGGHNEQFF | TGCAGTGCTAGTTTATTGGGGGGACACAATGAGCAGTTCTTC
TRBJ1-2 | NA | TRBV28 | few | CASSRGGNGYTF | TGTGCCAGCAGTCGAGGCGGGAATGGCTACACCTTC
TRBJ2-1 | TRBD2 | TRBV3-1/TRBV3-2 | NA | CASSQGWGGKEQFF | TGTGCCAGCAGCCAAGGGTGGGGGGGGAAGGAGCAGTTCTTC
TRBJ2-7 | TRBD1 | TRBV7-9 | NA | CASSLSRGTGQAYEQYF | TGTGCCAGCAGCTTAAGTCGAGGGACAGGACAAGCCTACGAGCAGTACTTC
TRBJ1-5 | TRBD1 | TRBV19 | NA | CASTAGQGANSNQPQHF | TGTGCCAGTACCGCGGGACAGGGGGCTAATAGCAATCAGCCCCAGCATTTT
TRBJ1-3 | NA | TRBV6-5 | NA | CASSYGGPYSGNTIYF | TGTGCCAGCAGTTACGGGGGACCTTACTCTGGAAACACCATATATTTT
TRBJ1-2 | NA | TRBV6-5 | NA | CASSYSLSGANYGYTF | TGTGCCAGCAGTTACTCGCTTTCAGGTGCTAACTATGGCTACACCTTC